This TCR beta chain was sequenced during a study of ipilimumab plus nivolumab after autologous stem cell transplantation. About the study: Typical patient got roughly five ipilimumab doses and 7 or 8 nivolumab doses (median). DLBCL patients had primary refractory or relapsed disease.

Dosing: nivolumab 3 mg/kg IV, weeks 1, 4, 7, 10, then every two weeks to week 26. Note on this clone: Its antigen is unknown.

Here immunoSEQ multiplex PCR was the method, and the copy in TCRdb shows in-frame clones only, minus some. Of over 80,000 clones listed, 75% to 85% are singletons. Study-wide findings and caveats: TCR repertoire, Treg phenotype and gut microbiota reportedly support more study of this approach.

V gave up 6 bases and J gave up 1 base, with 27 bases separating them. Germline V gene sequence: CDR1 SGHDN, CDR2 FVKESK. The CDR3 is made up of 19 amino acids. The rearrangement links TRBV14 to TRBJ1-1, with D tentatively TRBD1 (6 bases). This clonotype originated in a male donor with diffuse large B-cell lymphoma. Sequencing was performed on PBMCs, taken in a trial of ipilimumab plus nivolumab as post-transplant consolidation. CDR3 amino acids: CASRLLGGGVPTGNTEAFF. DNA for the CDR3: TGTGCCAGCAGACTACTGGGGGGCGGAGTGCCAACGGGGAACACTGAAGCTTTCTTT.